This entry describes one T cell receptor (beta chain). Its antigen is as yet unknown. Per-sample PBMC isolation yielded at least 6 million cells. The data belong to a study of blood T cells in healthy people across ages. Study results and caveats: Investigators viewed diversity estimates from one million T cells as underestimates, the study reported. With age, beta diversity per million T cells declined roughly linearly, significantly by approximately 40.

Next came a second PCR, run for about 7 to 12 cycles, which used a sample-barcoded 5' primer along with a J-beta primer mix. Researchers report that each sample yielded at least 2.5 million CDR3-containing paired-end reads. MiXCR, run by TCRdb on the 5' RACE reads, gives a single entry per CDR3 protein. The profile covers around 1.7 million distinct CDR3 sequences, with roughly 27% appearing a single time and 7.7% taken by the ten largest. The receptor was derived from a woman aged 25 to 39 in good health. Sequenced material: blood.

The CDR3 here is CASSPGAGNYNEQFF. The CDR3 nucleotides are TGTGCCAGCTCACCTGGGGCAGGGAACTACAATGAGCAGTTCTTC. The chain uses TRBV18 and TRBJ2-1; tentatively, D is TRBD1 (5 bases). V lost 3 bases and J lost 3, with 12 bases in between. Germline V CDR1 and CDR2: KGHSH, LQKENI. There are 15 residues in the CDR3.